The 21 T cell receptor beta chains presented below share a single source sample, sequenced in a study of blood T cell repertoires in COVID-19 (dated by TCRdb to the early 2020s). The library was produced with the immunoSEQ multiplex PCR assay. Here the immuneACCESS table is served through TCRdb, limited to in-frame sequences with V and J called. Missing clones are a known gap in these copies; in checked studies unresolved V genes cover under half, and the rest lacks a known reason. For this sample there are under 400,000 clones; 87% appear just once. The top ten clonotypes cover 10% of the sample. Sequenced input: peripheral blood. The source is a young woman with COVID-19, enrolled during active disease.

This clone was recorded only once. V gene TRBV5-1 combines with J gene TRBJ1-2; D unresolved. The germline CDR1 and CDR2 sequences are SGHRS and YFSETQ. This CDR3 has 13 residues. V was trimmed by 4 bases and J by 7 bases, leaving 14 bases between them. The CDR3 here is CASSPEGGIGYTF. DNA for the CDR3: TGCGCCAGCAGCCCGGAGGGAGGGATTGGCTACACCTTC.

DNA of the CDR3: TGTGCCAGCGGCCTCGACAGGGCGGTGAAACAGCCCCAGCATTTT. It codes for CASGLDRAVKQPQHF. The chain recombines TRBV7-8 with TRBJ1-5; 7 nucleotides match TRBD1. This CDR3 has 15 amino acids. V lost 8 bases to trimming and J lost 7 bases; unmatched junction nucleotides: 14. Germline-derived CDR1 and CDR2 are SGHVS and FQNEAQ.

Remarks on this clone: In the same sample, other DNA sequences code for this CDR3. This chain links TRBV5-6 with TRBJ2-7; TRBD1 agrees at 8 bases. The germline CDR1 and CDR2 sequences are SGHDT and YYEEEE. Losses at the gene ends were 4 bases for V and 0 bases for J; bases not matched to a gene: 3. The CDR3 loop spans 14 amino acids. In nucleotides, the CDR3 is TGTGCCAGCAGCCCTGGGACAGGCTCCTACGAGCAGTACTTC. It codes for CASSPGTGSYEQYF.

CDR3 residues: CASSRQGFTYGYTF. The CDR3 region has the DNA TGTGCCAGCAGCCGACAGGGTTTTACCTATGGCTACACCTTC. The J gene is TRBJ1-2, the V gene TRBV9; 7 bases are shared with TRBD1. The CDR3 spans 14 residues. The J segment lost 4 bases and the V segment lost 4 bases, leaving 7 bases of the junction unmatched. The germline V gene encodes CDR1 SGDLS and CDR2 YYNGEE.

J is TRBJ2-1 and V is TRBV20-1; no clear D gene. Germline V CDR1 and CDR2: DFQATT, SNEGSKA (reference sequence). V shed 5 bases and J shed 9 bases, with 11 bases lying between them. The CDR3 is made up of 11 amino acids. CDR3 loop: CSAPRPGEQFF. Written as DNA, the CDR3 is TGCAGTGCTCCCCGTCCCGGTGAGCAGTTCTTC.

The chain recombines TRBV7-6 with TRBJ2-5; 13 nucleotides align to TRBD2. V lost 5 bases to trimming and J lost 4 bases; unmatched junction nucleotides: 7. In germline, CDR1 is SGHVS, CDR2 FNYEAQ. This CDR3 has 16 residues. The CDR3, as DNA: TGTGCCAGCAGCCTCGGACTAGCGGGAGTTGGAGAGACCCAGTACTTC. Translation gives CASSLGLAGVGETQYF.

This sequence joins TRBV4-3 and TRBJ2-7; 12 bases fit TRBD2. With 4 bases clipped from V and 4 bases from J, the junction kept 2 bases outside the gene matches. The CDR3 runs to 14 residues. Germline CDR1 and CDR2: LGHNA and YSLEER. CDR3 bases: TGCGCCAGCAGCCGGGGGACTAGCGGGTACGAGCAGTACTTC. It encodes CASSRGTSGYEQYF.

This clone has just one count. The gene calls are TRBV2 and TRBJ2-3; TRBD1 aligns across 9 bases. Germline-derived CDR1 and CDR2 are SNHLY and FYNNEI. The CDR3 has 15 amino acids. The ends lost 4 bases at V and 6 bases at J; junction bases unmatched: 8. The CDR3 region is CASSAGTGNADTQYF. The CDR3 DNA reads as TGTGCCAGCAGTGCAGGGACAGGGAATGCGGATACGCAGTATTTT.

The genes are TRBV5-6 and TRBJ1-3; maybe TRBD1 (6 bases). V lost 4 bases and J lost 4, with 15 bases in between. Germline lookup yields CDR1 SGHDT and CDR2 YYEEEE. The CDR3 is 15 residues long. This chain's CDR3 is CASSLPQGFGNTIYF. The CDR3 nucleotides are TGTGCCAGCAGCCTGCCGCAGGGGTTCGGAAACACCATATATTTT.

The gene calls are TRBV4-1 and TRBJ2-1; 7 positions match TRBD2. CDR3 size: 17 residues. The V and J ends lost 2 bases and 1 base, in that order; junction bases with no gene match: 8. Per the germline V gene, CDR1 is MGHRA and CDR2 is YSYEKL. CDR3 protein: CASSQFPRGSSYNEQFF. The CDR3 DNA reads as TGCGCCAGCAGCCAATTCCCCCGCGGGAGTTCCTACAATGAGCAGTTCTTC.

The chain combines TRBV5-1 with TRBJ1-1; perhaps TRBD1 as D (5 bases). Germline values: CDR1 SGHRS, CDR2 YFSETQ. CDR3 length: 15 residues. With 4 bases removed from V and 5 bases from J, the gap between germline ends came to 18 bases. The CDR3 DNA sequence: TGCGCCAGCAGCCCGGGCCCGGGAGAGGGGACTGAAGCTTTCTTT. It yields the protein CASSPGPGEGTEAFF. Supplemented by reference TRBV5-1 and TRBJ1-1, the full variable domain reads KAGVTQTPRYLIKTRGQQVTLSCSPISGHRSVSWYQQTPGQGLQFLFEYFSETQRNKGNFPGRFSGRQFSNSRSEMNVSTLELGDSALYLCASSPGPGEGTEAFFGQGTRLTVV.

The chain is built from TRBV9 and TRBJ2-2; no firm D call. V lost 4 bases to trimming and J lost 6 bases, with 4 bases between them. Germline V gene sequence: CDR1 SGDLS, CDR2 YYNGEE. The CDR3 length is 11 residues. The chain's CDR3 is CASSSSGELFF. The CDR3 nucleotides read TGTGCCAGCAGCTCCTCCGGGGAGCTGTTTTTT.

The V call is TRBV30, the J call TRBJ2-3; 9 positions match TRBD1. Germline V gene lookup returns CDR1 GTSNPN and CDR2 SVGIG (reference sequence). J lost 3 bases, V lost 4 bases, and 14 bases had no gene match. This CDR3 is 17 amino acids long. The CDR3, as DNA: TGTGCCTGGAAGGGGACAGGGCCAACCTGGGGGACAGATACGCAGTATTTT. Translating it yields CAWKGTGPTWGTDTQYF.

The chain uses TRBV27 and TRBJ2-2; D gene ambiguous. The ends were cut back, 4 bases at V and 5 bases at J, with 8 bases in the middle. Germline CDR1 reads MNHEY; CDR2 reads SMNVEV (reference sequence). The CDR3 length is 13 residues. CDR3 sequence reads: CASSSDRTGELFF. CDR3 DNA: TGTGCCAGCAGTTCAGATCGAACCGGGGAGCTGTTTTTT.

The rearrangement uses TRBV5-1 and TRBJ2-1; 11 nucleotides match TRBD2. This CDR3 comprises 16 residues. Germline V gives CDR1 SGHRS, CDR2 YFSETQ. Trimming at V came to 0 bases and at J to 6 bases, leaving 5 bases not matched to a gene. The CDR3 nucleotides read TGCGCCAGCAGCTTGGCCGGGACTAGCGGCATCAATGAGCAGTTCTTC. Encoded protein: CASSLAGTSGINEQFF.

The genes are TRBV30 and TRBJ2-2, with TRBD1 matching over 11 bases. V gave up 2 bases and J gave up 5 bases; unmatched junction bases: 7. Germline loops: CDR1 GTSNPN, CDR2 SVGIG (reference sequence). The CDR3 totals 16 residues. In nucleotides, the CDR3 is TGTGCCTGGAGTATCAAGGACAGGGGGCTAACCGGGGAGCTGTTTTTT. It is translated as CAWSIKDRGLTGELFF.

The chain links TRBV18 to TRBJ2-7; 9 bases are a match to TRBD1. Germline V gene lookup returns CDR1 KGHSH and CDR2 LQKENI. J lost 1 base, V lost 5 bases, and 12 bases had no gene match. The CDR3 loop spans 17 amino acids. The CDR3 here is CASSEGLPGQGSYEQYF. DNA for the CDR3: TGTGCCAGCTCAGAAGGGCTACCGGGACAGGGTTCCTACGAGCAGTACTTC.

Only a few counts were recorded for this clone. The chain combines TRBV9 with TRBJ1-3; D unresolved. Germline CDR1 SGDLS, CDR2 YYNGEE. The length of the CDR3 is 14 residues. Trimming stripped 0 bases from V and 0 bases from J, with 4 bases between. CDR3 bases: TGTGCCAGCAGCGTAGCTAGCTCTGGAAACACCATATATTTT. Its protein product is CASSVASSGNTIYF.

The chain combines TRBV18 with TRBJ2-3, with a tentative D call TRBD1 (5 bases). With 6 bases removed from V and 2 bases from J, the gap between germline ends came to 15 bases. The CDR3 is 15 amino acids. Germline values: CDR1 KGHSH, CDR2 LQKENI. The CDR3 DNA is TGTGCCAGCTCTCCCGGGCAGGGAAACACAGATACGCAGTATTTT. Its translation: CASSPGQGNTDTQYF.

The chain has TRBV24-1 and TRBJ2-5, with D perhaps TRBD2 (5 bases). This CDR3 contains 16 residues. Germline loops: CDR1 KGHDR, CDR2 SFDVKD. Between the trimmed V and J ends, which lost 0 bases and 5 bases, there was a span of 15 bases. The CDR3: CATSDLLSLERETQYF. The CDR3 bases are TGTGCCACCAGTGATTTGCTTTCATTGGAGCGGGAGACCCAGTACTTC.

The chain uses TRBV7-8 and TRBJ2-2, with TRBD1 matching 10 bases. The CDR3 consists of 16 residues. J gave up 6 bases and V 5 bases, and 9 bases lay outside the gene matches. Germline V gene sequence: CDR1 SGHVS, CDR2 FQNEAQ. For the CDR3, the DNA is TGTGCCAGCAGCGGCAGACAGGGGGCGCGTCCCGGGGAGCTGTTTTTT. Translating it yields CASSGRQGARPGELFF.